This T cell receptor (beta chain) appears in the sequencing data of a study of CD8 T cells in ankylosing spondylitis. CDR1 is ENHRY and CDR2 is SYGVKD in the germline V gene. CDR3 size: 15 residues. The V and J ends lost 3 bases and 6 bases, in that order; junction bases with no gene match: 7. TCRdb recomputed calls from the 5' RACE reads with MiXCR, one row per CDR3 protein. The sample has 150,000 to 200,000 distinct CDR3 sequences, about a third seen once; the top ten hold around 6.2%. At least ten counts were recorded for this clonotype. The source of this sequence is a male donor with ankylosing spondylitis. The chain recombines TRBV10-3 with TRBJ2-1; 8 positions agree with TRBD2. The sequenced material came from synovial fluid, either unsorted or a sorted T cell fraction (not recorded which). Written as DNA, the CDR3 is TGTGCCATCAGTGACCCGGGAGGGTCAGCCAATGAGCAGTTCTTC. This sequence encodes CAISDPGGSANEQFF.